The 21 T cell receptor beta chains given below trace back to one sample, sequenced in a study of blood T cell repertoires in COVID-19. Generated by immunoSEQ multiplex PCR, the TCRdb table keeps only in-frame clones and is missing some. The data hold some 78,000 clones, with 75% to 90% observed a single time. Sequencing was carried out using peripheral blood. The receptors shown here come from a man aged 60 to 69 with active or convalescent COVID-19.

This clone was detected only once. V is TRBV5-1 and J is TRBJ1-4, with unresolved D. V lost 0 bases and J lost 2, with 8 bases in between. The CDR3 length is 15 residues. CDR1 and CDR2 (germline): SGHRS, YFSETQ. The CDR3 coding sequence is TGCGCCAGCAGCTTGGCGGGAGCGACTAATGAAAAACTGTTTTTT. Its translation is CASSLAGATNEKLFF.

The rearrangement links TRBV6-2 or TRBV6-3 to TRBJ2-1; 9 positions agree with TRBD1. Trimming removed 2 bases from V and 0 bases from J; junction bases left unmatched: 8. This CDR3 comprises 18 residues. Germline V lookup: CDR1 MNHEY, CDR2 SVGEGT. In DNA form, the CDR3 reads TGTGCCAGCAGTTACGCCCGGGACAGGGAGAGCTCCTACAATGAGCAGTTCTTC. It translates to CASSYARDRESSYNEQFF.

The chain recombines TRBV5-4 with TRBJ2-2, with 7 positions matching TRBD2. The CDR3 spans 14 residues. Germline trimming cut 0 bases from V and 6 bases from J; bases unmatched to any gene: 2. Germline-derived CDR1 and CDR2 are SGHNT and YYREEE (reference sequence). Here the CDR3 DNA reads TGTGCCAGCAGCTTGGCCGGGGGGTCCGGGGAGCTGTTTTTT. Translating it yields CASSLAGGSGELFF.

The J gene is TRBJ1-4, the V gene TRBV30; D gene ambiguous. The V gene's germline CDR1 is GTSNPN and CDR2 SVGIG (reference sequence). Trimming took off 6 bases at V and 8 bases at J, with 13 bases between the two ends. This CDR3 is 12 amino acids long. The CDR3 is CACTAAPEKLFF. CDR3 DNA sequence: TGTGCCTGTACCGCGGCGCCCGAAAAACTGTTTTTT.

The gene calls are TRBV13 and TRBJ2-7, with no clear D. Germline loops: CDR1 PRHDT, CDR2 FYEKMQ (reference sequence). Trimming left V 6 bases short and J 0 bases short, with 12 bases between. This CDR3 has 14 amino acids. The chain's CDR3 is CASSYSTVSYEQYF. The CDR3 DNA reads as TGTGCCAGCAGTTATAGTACGGTCTCCTACGAGCAGTACTTC.

The rearrangement uses TRBV7-2 and TRBJ1-1; TRBD1 matches at 7 bases. CDR1 and CDR2 (germline): SGHTA, FQGNSA. CDR3 size: 14 residues. V lost 2 bases and J lost 0; bases outside the gene matches: 0. CDR3 nucleotide sequence: TGTGCCAGCAGCTTAAGGGGGCTGAACACTGAAGCTTTCTTT. This encodes CASSLRGLNTEAFF.

This clone was seen just once. The CDR3 loop is CASSRAGTGAEKLFF. The CDR3 DNA reads TGTGCCAGCAGCAGGGCCGGGACAGGGGCTGAAAAACTGTTTTTT. This sequence joins TRBV5-6 and TRBJ1-4, with TRBD1 identical over 10 bases. The CDR3 totals 15 residues. Looked up from germline, CDR1 is SGHDT and CDR2 is YYEEEE. V gave up 4 bases and J gave up 7 bases; unmatched junction bases: 7.

The rearrangement links TRBV7-2 to TRBJ1-2; D uncertain. The germline gives CDR1 SGHTA, CDR2 FQGNSA. V was shortened by 4 bases and J by 7 bases, with 10 bases between the two germline ends. This CDR3 has 12 residues. The CDR3 DNA follows: TGTGCCAGCAGCTCCCGGCGGGGTGGCTACACCTTC. This encodes CASSSRRGGYTF.

The gene calls are TRBV20-1 and TRBJ2-7, with D maybe TRBD1 (5 bases). The CDR3 loop spans 11 amino acids. V was shortened by 6 bases and J by 6 bases, with 12 bases between the two germline ends. Per germline, CDR1 DFQATT and CDR2 SNEGSKA (reference sequence). The CDR3 spells CSAADSSEQYF. The CDR3 DNA follows: TGCAGTGCCGCCGACAGTAGCGAGCAGTACTTC.

This clone was counted once. The J gene is TRBJ1-6, the V gene TRBV7-2; 10 bases match TRBD1. The CDR3 is made up of 17 amino acids. Germline V gene lookup returns CDR1 SGHTA and CDR2 FQGNSA. Trimming at V came to 3 bases and at J to 3 bases, leaving 5 bases not matched to a gene. CDR3 amino acids: CASSFRDRGLYNSPLHF. The CDR3 DNA sequence: TGTGCCAGCAGCTTCCGGGACAGGGGACTCTATAATTCACCCCTCCACTTT.

The CDR3 is CSAYRGEKLFF. The DNA for the CDR3 is TGCAGCGCCTACAGGGGAGAAAAACTGTTTTTT. The chain links TRBV29-1 to TRBJ1-4, with TRBD1 matching over 7 bases. The CDR3 sequence is 11 residues long. Germline V gene sequence: CDR1 SQVTM, CDR2 ANQGSEA. After removal of 7 bases from V and 8 bases from J, the junction contained 4 bases not matched to a gene.

The genes are TRBV10-3 and TRBJ2-7, with TRBD1 matching over 9 bases. Germline assignment: CDR1 ENHRY and CDR2 SYGVKD. The CDR3 runs 18 residues. After removal of 5 bases from V and 6 bases from J, the junction contained 20 bases not matched to a gene. CDR3 coding DNA: TGTGCCATCAGTCCCGGGACAGGGCAAGAGGCTGGCTTAGGCGAGCAGTACTTC. Protein: CAISPGTGQEAGLGEQYF.

The chain carries TRBV19 and TRBJ2-7, with D perhaps TRBD1 (6 bases). The CDR3 runs to 14 residues. V lost 6 bases to trimming and J lost 0 bases, with 12 bases between them. The germline gives CDR1 LNHDA, CDR2 SQIVND (reference sequence). The CDR3 reads CASRAGESSYEQYF. Here the CDR3 DNA reads TGTGCCAGTAGGGCAGGGGAATCCTCCTACGAGCAGTACTTC. Variable domain in full (rest from reference TRBV19 and TRBJ2-7): DGGITQSPKYLFRKEGQNVTLSCEQNLNHDAMYWYRQDPGQGLRLIYYSQIVNDFQKGDIAEGYSVSREKKESFPLTVTSAQKNPTAFYLCASRAGESSYEQYFGPGTRLTVT.

This clone was detected only a few times. The chain is built from TRBV6-2 or TRBV6-3 and TRBJ1-1; 7 bases are a match to TRBD1. Losses at the gene ends were 6 bases for V and 4 bases for J; bases not matched to a gene: 5. Germline CDR1 reads MNHEY; CDR2 reads SVGEGT. The CDR3 covers 13 residues. The CDR3 nucleotides read TGTGCCAGCAGCTTCGACAGGGCCACTGAAGCTTTCTTT. This translates into CASSFDRATEAFF.

The chain links TRBV27 to TRBJ2-7; 10 bases map to TRBD2. CDR1 is MNHEY, CDR2 SMNVEV, per germline (reference sequence). This CDR3 contains 18 residues. Trimming removed 2 bases from V and 1 base from J; junction bases left unmatched: 11. The CDR3 spells CASSLRAETSGWSYEQYF. CDR3 DNA sequence: TGTGCCAGCAGTTTACGGGCCGAGACTAGCGGGTGGTCCTACGAGCAGTACTTC.

This chain links TRBV5-6 with TRBJ2-1, with 8 nucleotides matching TRBD2. The V gene end was trimmed by 4 bases and the J gene end by 0 bases; junction bases not matched to a gene: 6. This CDR3 spans 16 amino acids. The germline gives CDR1 SGHDT, CDR2 YYEEEE. CDR3 in DNA: TGTGCCAGCAGCCCTGGGGCGGGGGGCTCCTACAATGAGCAGTTCTTC. Protein: CASSPGAGGSYNEQFF.

This clone is a singleton in its sample. The chain employs TRBV9 and TRBJ2-7; TRBD2 aligns across 8 bases. V lost 4 bases and J lost 0; bases outside the gene matches: 3. CDR3 length: 14 amino acids. Germline lookup yields CDR1 SGDLS and CDR2 YYNGEE. The CDR3: CASSSGGSSYEQYF. The CDR3 DNA sequence: TGTGCCAGCAGCTCGGGGGGGAGCTCCTACGAGCAGTACTTC.

This clone was counted once. The rearrangement links TRBV4-3 to TRBJ2-7, with 7 bases identical to TRBD2. With V trimmed by 4 bases and J by 4 bases, 7 bases remained unmatched. There are 14 residues in the CDR3. Germline V CDR1 and CDR2: LGHNA, YSLEER. CDR3 sequence (DNA): TGCGCCAGCAGCCTTGGACTAGTTGAATACGAGCAGTACTTC. Protein product: CASSLGLVEYEQYF.

The genes are TRBV7-3 and TRBJ2-5; D is perhaps TRBD2 (6 bases). There are 15 residues in the CDR3. The germline gives CDR1 SGHTA, CDR2 FQGTGA. V dropped 5 bases and J dropped 5 bases, with 18 bases sitting between them. CDR3 residues: CASSATRTPSETQYF. In DNA form, the CDR3 reads TGTGCCAGCAGCGCGACTAGGACCCCTAGCGAGACCCAGTACTTC.

The chain has TRBV4-2 and TRBJ2-7; D ambiguous. Between the trimmed V and J ends, which lost 0 bases and 0 bases, there was a span of 9 bases. There are 15 residues in the CDR3. Germline V lookup: CDR1 LGHNA, CDR2 YNFKEQ. CDR3 DNA sequence: TGTGCCAGCAGCCAAGATTTCAGGAACTCCTACGAGCAGTACTTC. It yields the protein CASSQDFRNSYEQYF.

The chain is built from TRBV27 and TRBJ1-1; 7 nucleotides line up with TRBD1. The ends lost 7 bases at V and 1 base at J; junction bases unmatched: 3. The V gene's germline CDR1 is MNHEY and CDR2 SMNVEV (reference sequence). This CDR3 region has 13 residues. Here the CDR3 reads CASNQGGNTEAFF. The CDR3 nucleotides are TGTGCCAGCAATCAGGGGGGGAACACTGAAGCTTTCTTT.